These 16 T cell receptor beta chains came from one sample sequenced in a study of cytomegalovirus exposure and HLA in healthy donors (dated by TCRdb to between 2016 and 2019). Receptor libraries were prepared by the immunoSEQ multiplex PCR assay. For the multiplex PCR, a mixture combining 60 forward primers for TCR Vbeta segments and 13 reverse primers for TCR Jbeta segments was used. TCRdb obtained this table from immuneACCESS and retained in-frame rearrangements with V and J assigned. These tables miss some clones; where compared with another copy, unresolved V genes account for less than half of the shortfall, and the remainder is unexplained. Counted in this sample were fewer than 150,000 clones; roughly three quarters of them appeared once. The ten largest account for 2% to 2.5% of the sample. Sequencing was carried out using PBMCs. These receptors all stem from a man under 40 in good health and CMV-seronegative.

This rearrangement joins TRBV6-5 to TRBJ2-1; 10 bases align to TRBD2. Losses at the gene ends were 8 bases for V and 7 bases for J; bases not matched to a gene: 5. CDR3 length: 13 residues. The germline V gene has CDR1 MNHEY and CDR2 SVGAGI. CDR3 nucleotides: TGTGCCAGCTGGGGACTAGCGAGAAATGAGCAGTTCTTC. Translating it yields CASWGLARNEQFF.

This sequence joins TRBV21-1 and TRBJ1-1; TRBD1, the table's D call, lacks a check against the DNA. TRBV21-1 is classified as a pseudogene. The CDR3 loop spans 19 amino acids. The CDR3 DNA reads TGTGCCAGCAGCAAAGAGAAGGAGGGGGCGAATCCCTTGGACACTGAAGCTTTCTTT. Translated: CASSKEKEGANPLDTEAFF.

The genes are TRBV7-6 and TRBJ2-5; 8 bases align to TRBD1. Germline values: CDR1 SGHVS, CDR2 FNYEAQ. The CDR3 runs to 16 residues. With V trimmed by 2 bases and J by 5 bases, 10 bases remained unmatched. The CDR3: CASSLNPGQGPETQYF. The CDR3 nucleotides are TGTGCCAGCAGCTTAAACCCAGGACAGGGCCCCGAGACCCAGTACTTC.

The rearrangement links TRBV10-3 to TRBJ2-3, with 11 bases fitting TRBD2. Looked up from germline, CDR1 is ENHRY and CDR2 is SYGVKD. V lost 4 bases, J lost 3 bases, and 6 bases stayed unmatched. CDR3 length: 16 residues. The CDR3 coding sequence is TGTGCCATCAGTGTCACTAGCGGGAGTGGGACAGATACGCAGTATTTT. It is translated as CAISVTSGSGTDTQYF.

The rearrangement joins TRBV2 to TRBJ2-2; 9 nucleotides align to TRBD1. Germline trimming cut 5 bases from V and 5 bases from J; bases unmatched to any gene: 6. The CDR3 covers 15 residues. The germline V gene encodes CDR1 SNHLY and CDR2 FYNNEI. The CDR3 region has the DNA TGTGCCAGCAGTCCCCCGGGACAGGGAACCGGGGAGCTGTTTTTT. Amino acids: CASSPPGQGTGELFF.

The chain combines TRBV6-6 with TRBJ1-5; weak D call: TRBD1 (6 bases). Germline values: CDR1 MNHNY, CDR2 SVGAGI (reference sequence). V lost 4 bases and J 4 bases, leaving 8 bases between the germline ends. This CDR3 comprises 13 residues. The CDR3 is CASSWTANQPQHF. The CDR3 nucleotides are TGTGCCAGCAGTTGGACAGCTAATCAGCCCCAGCATTTT.

The chain joins TRBV30 to TRBJ2-7; TRBD1 matches 8 bases. The J segment lost 7 bases and the V segment lost 6 bases, leaving 11 bases of the junction unmatched. Germline values: CDR1 GTSNPN, CDR2 SVGIG (reference sequence). The CDR3 runs 13 residues. CDR3 DNA sequence: TGTGCCTGCCACCGGACAGGGAGGTGGGAGCAGTACTTC. Translation gives CACHRTGRWEQYF.

The CDR3 nucleotides are TGTGCCAGCAGTGAATTTGAACGGACAGATACGCAGTATTTT. Its translation is CASSEFERTDTQYF. The rearrangement links TRBV6-1 to TRBJ2-3, with unresolved D. The germline CDR1 and CDR2 sequences are MNHNS and SASEGT. Trimming pared 2 bases from V and 3 bases from J, leaving 9 bases between. The CDR3 sequence is 14 residues long.

This clone was picked up one time. The gene calls are TRBV18 and TRBJ1-1; TRBD1 matches 8 bases. The CDR3 consists of 13 residues. Trimming cost V 6 bases and J 2 bases; bases outside gene matches: 2. The V gene's germline CDR1 is KGHSH and CDR2 LQKENI. The DNA for the CDR3 is TGTGCCAGCTCCCAGGGGGCCAACACTGAAGCTTTCTTT. Translation: CASSQGANTEAFF.

The table lists this clone with a count of one. The genes are TRBV4-2 and TRBJ1-5, with 10 bases aligning to TRBD1. The germline gives CDR1 LGHNA, CDR2 YNFKEQ. Trimming removed 1 base from V and 4 bases from J; junction bases left unmatched: 4. The CDR3 covers 16 residues. CDR3 sequence: CASSQAGTGENQPQHF. CDR3 nucleotide sequence: TGTGCCAGCAGCCAAGCTGGGACAGGGGAAAATCAGCCCCAGCATTTT.

CDR3 protein: CASSLLLAVSYEQYF. Written as DNA, the CDR3 is TGTGCCAGCAGCTTGCTCCTGGCAGTCTCCTACGAGCAGTACTTC. V gene TRBV5-8 combines with J gene TRBJ2-7; no reliable D call. The length of the CDR3 is 15 residues. The V end lost 1 base, the J end lost 0 bases, and 11 bases lay between the germline ends. Per the germline V gene, CDR1 is SGHTS and CDR2 is YDEGEE.

This clone turned up a few times. V and J are TRBV5-5 and TRBJ2-7; 10 nucleotides agree with TRBD2. Germline V gives CDR1 SGHKS, CDR2 YYEKEE (reference sequence). V trimming: 1 base; J trimming: 5 bases; junction bases outside the gene matches: 12. The CDR3 has 17 amino acids. This CDR3 reads CASSLRGLAGVRNEQYF. The CDR3 region has the DNA TGTGCCAGCAGCTTGAGAGGCCTAGCGGGAGTTCGGAACGAGCAGTACTTC.

The sample holds a few counts of this clone. Other nucleotide sequences from this sample produce the same CDR3. The CDR3, as DNA: TGTGCCAGCAGCGTAACGGGGAACACTGAAGCTTTCTTT. It translates to CASSVTGNTEAFF. The V call is TRBV9, the J call TRBJ1-1; unclear D gene. The CDR3 sequence is 13 residues long. The germline CDR1 and CDR2 sequences are SGDLS and YYNGEE. V was pared by 1 base and J by 1 base, with 5 bases between.

This clone occurred a few times. CDR3 coding DNA: TGCAGCGTTTGGATTTCAGGAAACGAAAAACTGTTTTTT. It specifies CSVWISGNEKLFF. The chain couples TRBV29-1 to TRBJ1-4; D not certain. V dropped 5 bases and J dropped 8 bases, with 15 bases sitting between them. The CDR3 totals 13 residues. Germline CDR1 SQVTM, CDR2 ANQGSEA. Together with reference TRBV29-1 and TRBJ1-4, the CDR3 gives the full variable domain: SAVISQKPSRDICQRGTSLTIQCQVDSQVTMMFWYRQQPGQSLTLIATANQGSEATYESGFVIDKFPISRPNLTFSTLTVSNMSPEDSSIYLCSVWISGNEKLFFGSGTQLSVL.

J is TRBJ1-4 and V is TRBV7-9, with D unclear. Trimming stripped 0 bases from V and 7 bases from J, with 15 bases between. The CDR3 totals 16 residues. CDR1 and CDR2 from the germline V gene are SEHNR and FQNEAQ (reference sequence). CDR3 nucleotide sequence: TGTGCCAGCAGCTTAGCTCTCGCTAGAGGGCTTGAAAAACTGTTTTTT. It translates to CASSLALARGLEKLFF.

This chain connects TRBV7-9 to TRBJ2-1, with 9 bases matching TRBD1. Germline trimming cut 1 base from V and 2 bases from J; bases unmatched to any gene: 0. The V gene's germline CDR1 is SEHNR and CDR2 FQNEAQ (reference sequence). The CDR3 loop spans 15 amino acids. The CDR3 region has the DNA TGTGCCAGCAGCTTAGGACAGGGGGCCTACAATGAGCAGTTCTTC. This codes for CASSLGQGAYNEQFF.